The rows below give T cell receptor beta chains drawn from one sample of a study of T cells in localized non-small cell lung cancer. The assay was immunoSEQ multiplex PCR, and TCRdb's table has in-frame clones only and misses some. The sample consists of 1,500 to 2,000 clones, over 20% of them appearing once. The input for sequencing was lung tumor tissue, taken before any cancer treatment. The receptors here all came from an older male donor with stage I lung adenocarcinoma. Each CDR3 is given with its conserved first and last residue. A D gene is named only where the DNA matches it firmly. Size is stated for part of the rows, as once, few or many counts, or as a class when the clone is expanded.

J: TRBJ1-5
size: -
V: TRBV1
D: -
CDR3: CASSQEGAGQPQHF
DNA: TGCGCCAGCAGCCAGGAGGGGGCCGGTCAGCCCCAGCATTTT

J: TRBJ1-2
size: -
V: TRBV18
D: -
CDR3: CASSPGVGDYGYTF
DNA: TGTGCCAGCTCACCAGGGGTCGGGGACTATGGCTACACCTTC

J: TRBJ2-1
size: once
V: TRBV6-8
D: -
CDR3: CASSYTFLQGGEQFF
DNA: TGTGCCAGCAGCTACACCTTTCTACAGGGTGGTGAGCAGTTCTTC

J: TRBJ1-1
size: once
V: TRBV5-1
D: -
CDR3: CASSLRTGRNTEAFF
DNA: TGCGCCAGCAGCCTACGTACAGGGAGGAACACTGAAGCTTTCTTT

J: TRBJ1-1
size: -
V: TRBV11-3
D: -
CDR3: CASSSHGRGNTEAFF
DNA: TGTGCCAGCAGCTCCCATGGACGGGGGAACACTGAAGCTTTCTTT

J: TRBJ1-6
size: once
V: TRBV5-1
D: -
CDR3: CASSLPLDTYNSPLHF
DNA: TGCGCCAGCAGCTTGCCCCTGGATACCTATAATTCACCCCTCCACTTT

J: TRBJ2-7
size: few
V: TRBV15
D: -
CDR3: CATSRGFQVYEQYF
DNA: TGTGCCACCAGCAGAGGGTTCCAGGTCTACGAGCAGTACTTC

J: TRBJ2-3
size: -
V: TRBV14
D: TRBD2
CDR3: CASSQERGGHQYF
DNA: TGTGCCAGCAGCCAAGAACGGGGGGGCCATCAGTATTTT

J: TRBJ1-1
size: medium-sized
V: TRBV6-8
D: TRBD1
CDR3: CASSALLTGGTTEAFF
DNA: TGTGCCAGCAGCGCCTTACTAACAGGGGGCACCACTGAAGCTTTCTTT

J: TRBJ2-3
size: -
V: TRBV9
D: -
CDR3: CASSELGFGLSTDTQYF
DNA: TGTGCCAGCAGTGAACTCGGCTTCGGGCTTAGCACAGATACGCAGTATTTT

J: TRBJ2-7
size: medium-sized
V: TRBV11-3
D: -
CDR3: CASSSRGYSYEQYF
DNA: TGTGCCAGCAGCTCTCGGGGTTACTCCTACGAGCAGTACTTC

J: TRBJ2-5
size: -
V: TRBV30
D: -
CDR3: CAWSPLLPMGVWKTQYF
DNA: TGTGCCTGGAGTCCACTCCTCCCAATGGGGGTGTGGAAGACCCAGTACTTC

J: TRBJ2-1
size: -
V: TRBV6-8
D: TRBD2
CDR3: CAAAGGLSSYNEQFF
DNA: TGTGCCGCGGCGGGGGGACTGAGCTCCTACAATGAGCAGTTCTTC

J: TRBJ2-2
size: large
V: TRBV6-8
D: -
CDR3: CASSMNRAPNTGELFF
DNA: TGTGCCAGCAGCATGAACCGGGCGCCGAACACCGGGGAGCTGTTTTTT

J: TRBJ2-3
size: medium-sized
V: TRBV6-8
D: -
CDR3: CASSDNWADTQYF
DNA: TGTGCCAGCAGTGACAATTGGGCGGATACGCAGTATTTT

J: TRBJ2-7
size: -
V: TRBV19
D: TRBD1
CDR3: CASSSGQGYRYEQYF
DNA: TGTGCCAGTAGTTCGGGACAGGGGTATCGCTACGAGCAGTACTTC

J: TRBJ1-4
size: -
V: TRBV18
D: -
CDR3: CASSWDGEKLFF
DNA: TGTGCCAGCTCATGGGACGGAGAAAAACTGTTTTTT

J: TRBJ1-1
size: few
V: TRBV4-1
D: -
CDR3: CASSQDKSPSPTFF
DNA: TGCGCCAGCAGCCAAGATAAGTCTCCCTCCCCAACTTTCTTT

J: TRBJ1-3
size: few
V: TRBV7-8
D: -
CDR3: CASSWGGKARTGNTIYF
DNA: TGTGCCAGCAGCTGGGGAGGGAAGGCTAGGACTGGAAACACCATATATTTT

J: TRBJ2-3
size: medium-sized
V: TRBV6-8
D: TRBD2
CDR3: CASSDTSGGGTDTQYF
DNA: TGTGCCAGCAGTGACACTAGCGGGGGAGGAACAGATACGCAGTATTTT

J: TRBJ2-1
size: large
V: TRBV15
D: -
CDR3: CATSREGGGLEQFF
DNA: TGTGCCACCAGCAGAGAGGGCGGGGGCCTGGAGCAGTTCTTC

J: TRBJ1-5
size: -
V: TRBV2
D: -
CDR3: CASTRGNQPQHF
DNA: TGTGCCAGCACAAGGGGGAATCAGCCCCAGCATTTT

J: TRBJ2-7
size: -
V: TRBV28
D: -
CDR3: CASSFFKGGDEQYF
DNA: TGTGCCAGCAGTTTCTTCAAGGGGGGTGACGAGCAGTACTTC

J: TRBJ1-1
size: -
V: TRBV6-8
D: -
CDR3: CASNQQGPKNTEAFF
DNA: TGTGCCAGCAACCAACAGGGTCCTAAGAACACTGAAGCTTTCTTT

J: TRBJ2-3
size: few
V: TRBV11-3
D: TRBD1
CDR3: CASSLQGARGTDTQYF
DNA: TGTGCCAGCAGCCTACAGGGGGCGCGAGGCACAGATACGCAGTATTTT

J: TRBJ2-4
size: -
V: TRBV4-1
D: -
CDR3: CASSQEARGLNIQYF
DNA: TGCGCCAGCAGCCAGGAAGCGAGGGGGTTAAACATTCAGTACTTC

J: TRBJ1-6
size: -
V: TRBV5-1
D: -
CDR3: CASSPTGIMNSPLHF
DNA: TGCGCCAGCAGCCCAACCGGTATAATGAATTCACCCCTCCACTTT

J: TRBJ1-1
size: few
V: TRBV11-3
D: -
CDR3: CASSLSRVSGTEAFF
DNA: TGTGCCAGCAGCTTAAGCAGGGTATCGGGCACTGAAGCTTTCTTT

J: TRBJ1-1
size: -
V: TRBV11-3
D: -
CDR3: CASSLVWQGSEAFF
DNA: TGTGCCAGCAGCTTAGTCTGGCAGGGTAGTGAAGCTTTCTTT

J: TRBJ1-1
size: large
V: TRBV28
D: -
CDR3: CAGGGLNTEAFF
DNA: TGTGCCGGAGGAGGGTTGAACACTGAAGCTTTCTTT

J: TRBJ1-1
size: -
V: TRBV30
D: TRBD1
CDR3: CAWSVWDRGWNTEAFF
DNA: TGTGCCTGGAGTGTATGGGACAGGGGATGGAACACTGAAGCTTTCTTT

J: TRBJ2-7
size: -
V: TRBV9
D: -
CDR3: CASSSENSFYSYEQYF
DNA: TGTGCCAGCAGTTCCGAGAACAGTTTTTATTCCTACGAGCAGTACTTC

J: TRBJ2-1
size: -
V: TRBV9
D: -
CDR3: CASSVATRTRGGEQFF
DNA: TGTGCCAGCAGCGTAGCTACGAGAACTAGAGGAGGTGAGCAGTTCTTC

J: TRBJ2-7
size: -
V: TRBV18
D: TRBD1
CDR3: CASSQGDSSSYEQYF
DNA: TGTGCCAGCTCACAAGGGGACAGCAGCTCCTACGAGCAGTACTTC

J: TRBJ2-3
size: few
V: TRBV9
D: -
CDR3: CASRAGEGATDTQYF
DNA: TGTGCCAGCAGGGCTGGGGAGGGGGCCACAGATACGCAGTATTTT

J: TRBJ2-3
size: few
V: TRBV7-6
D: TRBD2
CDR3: CASSLGTSGYTDTQYF
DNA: TGTGCCAGCAGCTTAGGGACTAGCGGTTACACAGATACGCAGTATTTT

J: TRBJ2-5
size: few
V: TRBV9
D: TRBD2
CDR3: CASSVSAGGVQTQYF
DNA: TGTGCCAGCAGCGTATCAGCGGGGGGTGTCCAGACCCAGTACTTC

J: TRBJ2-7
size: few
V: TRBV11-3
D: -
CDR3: CASSPPTPPNEQYF
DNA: TGTGCCAGCAGCCCACCAACACCCCCCAACGAGCAGTACTTC

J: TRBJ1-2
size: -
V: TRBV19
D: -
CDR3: CASSTLYYGYTF
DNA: TGTGCCAGTAGTACGCTTTACTATGGCTACACCTTC

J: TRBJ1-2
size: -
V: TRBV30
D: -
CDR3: CAWSGYSGSGYGYTF
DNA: TGTGCCTGGAGTGGATACTCAGGGTCGGGCTATGGCTACACCTTC

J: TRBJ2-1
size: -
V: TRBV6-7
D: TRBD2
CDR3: CASSESGASYNEQFF
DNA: TGTGCCAGCAGCGAAAGCGGGGCCTCCTACAATGAGCAGTTCTTC

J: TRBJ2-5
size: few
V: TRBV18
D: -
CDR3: CASSPREVSETQYF
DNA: TGTGCCAGCTCACCGCGGGAAGTTTCGGAGACCCAGTACTTC

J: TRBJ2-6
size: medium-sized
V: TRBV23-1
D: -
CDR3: CASSQDARQSSGANVLTF
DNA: TGCGCCAGCAGCCAAGATGCCCGACAGAGCTCTGGGGCCAACGTCCTGACTTTC

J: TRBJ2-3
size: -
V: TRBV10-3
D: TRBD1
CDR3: CASGRQGRDTQYF
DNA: TGTGCCAGCGGTCGACAGGGTAGAGATACGCAGTATTTT

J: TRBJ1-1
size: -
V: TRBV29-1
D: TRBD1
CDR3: CSVEGQYTEAFF
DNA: TGCAGCGTTGAGGGACAGTACACTGAAGCTTTCTTT

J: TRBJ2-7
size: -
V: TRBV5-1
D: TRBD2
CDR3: CASSLGGTSSYEQYF
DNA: TGCGCCAGCAGCTTGGGAGGGACTAGTTCTTACGAGCAGTACTTC

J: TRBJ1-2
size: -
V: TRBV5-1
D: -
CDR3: CASSLDGSLYGYTF
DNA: TGCGCCAGCAGCTTGGATGGCAGCCTTTATGGCTACACCTTC

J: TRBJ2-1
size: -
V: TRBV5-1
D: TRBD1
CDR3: CASSPTGPGTGHNEQFF
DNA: TGCGCCAGCAGCCCAACGGGCCCCGGGACAGGGCACAATGAGCAGTTCTTC

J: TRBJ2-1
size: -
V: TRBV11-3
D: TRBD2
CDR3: CASSLSGLAGGYNEQFF
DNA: TGTGCCAGCAGCCTCTCCGGACTAGCGGGGGGGTACAATGAGCAGTTCTTC

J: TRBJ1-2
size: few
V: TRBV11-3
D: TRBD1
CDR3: CASSLFGQGAYGYTF
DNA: TGTGCCAGCAGCTTATTCGGGCAGGGGGCCTATGGCTACACCTTC

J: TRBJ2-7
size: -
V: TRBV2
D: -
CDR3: CASSGETYEQYF
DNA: TGTGCCAGCAGCGGGGAAACCTACGAGCAGTACTTC

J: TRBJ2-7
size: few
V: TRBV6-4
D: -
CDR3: CASSPDPSGIEQYF
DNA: TGTGCCAGCTCCCCCGACCCTTCAGGGATCGAGCAGTACTTC

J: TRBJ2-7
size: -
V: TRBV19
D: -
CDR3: CASSRREADEQYF
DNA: TGTGCCAGTAGTAGGAGAGAAGCGGATGAGCAGTACTTC

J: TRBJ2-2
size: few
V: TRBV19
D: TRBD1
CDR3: CASRTGGPNTGELFF
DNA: TGTGCCAGTAGGACAGGGGGGCCGAACACCGGGGAGCTGTTTTTT

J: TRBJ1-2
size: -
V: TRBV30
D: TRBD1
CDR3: CAWSRQGAGYTF
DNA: TGTGCCTGGAGTAGACAGGGGGCCGGCTACACCTTC